Detailed here is one T cell receptor (beta chain). The antigen is not known. These data are taken from a study of cytomegalovirus exposure and HLA in healthy donors. Turning to the study itself: A later analysis reported the approximately 120 validation repertoires used the same platform as the approximately 650 first-cohort repertoires. General study points: Some public TCRs appeared in many individuals, while most sequences were rare.

With 2 bases clipped from V and 8 bases from J, the junction kept 7 bases outside the gene matches. Germline V lookup: CDR1 MNHNY, CDR2 SVGAGI (reference sequence). The CDR3 covers 15 residues. Generated by immunoSEQ multiplex PCR, the TCRdb table keeps only in-frame clones and is missing some. The sample holds around 300,000 clones, roughly 85% seen once. The gene calls are TRBV6-6 and TRBJ1-2, with 11 bases that match TRBD1. The clonotype originates from a woman between 18 and 30 years old in good health and CMV-seronegative. The sample comprised PBMCs. The CDR3 sequence: CASSYLLWTGGGYTF. CDR3 nucleotide sequence: TGTGCCAGCAGTTACCTCCTCTGGACAGGGGGCGGCTACACCTTC.